One sample yielded the 25 T cell receptor beta chains listed below, sequenced in a study of OX40 agonist ivuxolimab in advanced cancers. Here immunoSEQ multiplex PCR was the method, and the copy in TCRdb shows in-frame clones only, minus some. In the table there are tens of thousands of clones, under 80% of which are singletons. Sequencing used CD4+ or CD8+ T cells sorted from blood, obtained in a trial of the OX40 agonist ivuxolimab. The receptors were gathered from an adult with an advanced solid tumor such as melanoma, head and neck, liver or kidney cancer.

The rearrangement links TRBV7-9 to TRBJ1-4; 8 nucleotides agree with TRBD1. There are 17 residues in the CDR3. Germline V gives CDR1 SEHNR, CDR2 FQNEAQ (reference sequence). V was pared by 0 bases and J by 7 bases, with 10 bases of the junction left unmatched. The CDR3 region has the DNA TGTGCCAGCAGCTTAGCCACCACAGGGGGAGTGGGTGAAAAACTGTTTTTT. It encodes CASSLATTGGVGEKLFF.

This chain joins TRBV9 and TRBJ1-6, with D perhaps TRBD1 (6 bases). The CDR3 has 16 residues. Per germline, CDR1 SGDLS and CDR2 YYNGEE. Trimming shortened V by 0 bases and J by 8 bases, and 15 bases separated the two germline ends. The CDR3 sequence: CASSVGQDPKDSPLHF. CDR3 coding DNA: TGTGCCAGCAGCGTAGGACAGGACCCTAAAGATTCACCCCTCCACTTT.

CDR3 nucleotide sequence: TGTGCCAGCAGCCCCTCTCGGCCCAGGTCTGGGGCCAACGTCCTGACTTTC. Translating gives CASSPSRPRSGANVLTF. This chain joins TRBV9 and TRBJ2-6, with D uncertain. Germline loops: CDR1 SGDLS, CDR2 YYNGEE. V lost 4 bases, J lost 1 base, and 15 bases lay in between. The CDR3 is 17 residues long.

This clone was observed a few times. J is TRBJ1-1 and V is TRBV30; D is unresolved. Trimming cost V 2 bases and J 2 bases, with 6 bases left between them. The germline CDR1 and CDR2 sequences are GTSNPN and SVGIG (reference sequence). CDR3 length equals 12 residues. The DNA for the CDR3 is TGTGCCTGGAGTATGAGTAACACTGAAGCTTTCTTT. It yields the protein CAWSMSNTEAFF.

The rearrangement links TRBV15 to TRBJ1-5; the D is unclear. The germline CDR1 and CDR2 sequences are LNHNV and YYDKDF (reference sequence). The V and J ends lost 3 bases and 7 bases respectively, with 10 bases between them. CDR3 size: 13 residues. Written as DNA, the CDR3 is TGTGCCACCAGCAGGGGGATGGGGCAGCCCCAGCATTTT. Amino acid sequence: CATSRGMGQPQHF.

The chain has TRBV5-1 and TRBJ2-6; tentatively, D is TRBD1 (6 bases). The CDR3 sequence is 15 residues long. Germline V lookup: CDR1 SGHRS, CDR2 YFSETQ. Trimming took 0 bases from V and 4 from J, leaving 8 bases between them. This CDR3 reads CASSLVGAGANVLTF. CDR3 sequence (DNA): TGCGCCAGCAGCTTGGTGGGGGCGGGGGCCAACGTCCTGACTTTC.

This clone was observed a few times. The rearrangement joins TRBV7-8 to TRBJ2-1; 8 bases are shared with TRBD2. The J segment lost 1 base and the V segment lost 6 bases, leaving 5 bases of the junction unmatched. The CDR3 has 15 residues. CDR1 SGHVS and CDR2 FQNEAQ come from the germline V gene. As DNA, the CDR3 is TGTGCCAGCAGGGCTAGCGGGCCTTCCTACAATGAGCAGTTCTTC. This sequence encodes CASRASGPSYNEQFF.

This chain uses TRBV7-8 with TRBJ2-7; TRBD2 matches at 7 bases. V gave up 1 base and J gave up 2 bases; unmatched junction bases: 5. Germline lookup yields CDR1 SGHVS and CDR2 FQNEAQ. CDR3 length: 15 amino acids. CDR3 loop: CASSLGLAVTYEQYF. The CDR3 DNA reads as TGTGCCAGCAGCTTAGGCCTAGCGGTAACCTACGAGCAGTACTTC.

The chain recombines TRBV6-1 with TRBJ2-5; D might be TRBD1 (6 bases). Germline-derived CDR1 and CDR2 are MNHNS and SASEGT. CDR3 size: 14 residues. Trimming shortened V by 8 bases and J by 5 bases, and 18 bases separated the two germline ends. CDR3 loop: CASGGLTGRETQYF. The CDR3 coding sequence is TGTGCCAGCGGGGGCCTAACAGGAAGGGAGACCCAGTACTTC.

The chain uses TRBV7-6 and TRBJ2-7; D is perhaps TRBD1 (5 bases). The CDR3 sequence is 12 residues long. Germline V gene sequence: CDR1 SGHVS, CDR2 FNYEAQ. Trimming cost V 1 base and J 7 bases, with 8 bases left between them. CDR3 residues: CASSLGDREQYF. The CDR3 bases are TGTGCCAGCAGCTTAGGCGACAGAGAGCAGTACTTC.

The chain uses TRBV5-1 and TRBJ1-2; 8 bases line up with TRBD1. Germline assignment: CDR1 SGHRS and CDR2 YFSETQ. V lost 2 bases to trimming and J lost 4 bases; unmatched junction nucleotides: 13. The CDR3 covers 17 residues. The CDR3 nucleotides read TGCGCCAGCAGCTTTATCGGACAGGGAGGGGACGGCTATGGCTACACCTTC. It encodes CASSFIGQGGDGYGYTF.

The rearrangement joins TRBV27 to TRBJ1-5; no firm D call. The CDR3 extends over 13 amino acids. CDR1 and CDR2 (germline): MNHEY, SMNVEV (reference sequence). V shed 10 bases and J shed 7 bases, with 17 bases lying between them. CDR3 nucleotides: TGTGCCACCAGACGGACCACATTGCAGCCCCAGCATTTT. Its protein is CATRRTTLQPQHF.

The rearrangement uses TRBV15 and TRBJ1-1; D uncertain. This CDR3 spans 13 amino acids. The ends were cut back, 1 base at V and 1 base at J, with 4 bases in the middle. Germline lookup yields CDR1 LNHNV and CDR2 YYDKDF (reference sequence). The CDR3 spells CATSRGRNTEAFF. The CDR3 nucleotides are TGTGCCACCAGCAGAGGGAGGAACACTGAAGCTTTCTTT.

The chain combines TRBV27 with TRBJ2-7; TRBD2 is a possible D gene (6 bases). V was cut by 6 bases and J by 3 bases, with 12 bases left in between. The germline V gene encodes CDR1 MNHEY and CDR2 SMNVEV (reference sequence). The CDR3 covers 13 residues. The CDR3 nucleotides read TGTGCCAGCAGGCGCGGGGCCATCTACGAGCAGTACTTC. As protein: CASRRGAIYEQYF.

The chain joins TRBV5-1 to TRBJ2-7; TRBD1 or TRBD2 may be the D gene (5 bases each). This CDR3 contains 15 residues. Germline CDR1 is SGHRS and CDR2 is YFSETQ. V lost 4 bases and J 4 bases, leaving 18 bases between the germline ends. The CDR3 spells CASSQRDLERYEQYF. CDR3 bases: TGCGCCAGCAGCCAACGGGACCTGGAGAGATACGAGCAGTACTTC.

The chain links TRBV28 to TRBJ2-1; 11 positions agree with TRBD2. Germline CDR1 MDHEN, CDR2 SYDVKM. The CDR3 extends over 14 amino acids. V was clipped by 6 bases and J by 5 bases; unmatched bases: 3. The CDR3 sequence: CASSRLAGNNEQFF. Written as DNA, the CDR3 is TGTGCCAGCAGCAGACTAGCGGGAAACAATGAGCAGTTCTTC.

This clone was detected only a few times. The V call is TRBV19, the J call TRBJ2-1; possible D gene TRBD2, 5 bases. V was shortened by 4 bases and J by 3 bases, with 19 bases between the two germline ends. Germline V gives CDR1 LNHDA, CDR2 SQIVND (reference sequence). The CDR3 is 17 residues long. CDR3 in DNA: TGTGCCAGTAGTACCACGAAGCGGTCCCTACTCTACAATGAGCAGTTCTTC. It translates to CASSTTKRSLLYNEQFF.

The chain has TRBV19 and TRBJ1-4; no definite D call. Germline V lookup: CDR1 LNHDA, CDR2 SQIVND (reference sequence). This CDR3 is 15 amino acids long. V lost 6 bases and J lost 0, with 11 bases in between. The CDR3 protein is CASSPGLPTNEKLFF. In nucleotides, the CDR3 is TGTGCCAGTAGCCCAGGACTCCCAACTAATGAAAAACTGTTTTTT. Drawing the rest from reference TRBV19 and TRBJ1-4, the complete variable domain is DGGITQSPKYLFRKEGQNVTLSCEQNLNHDAMYWYRQDPGQGLRLIYYSQIVNDFQKGDIAEGYSVSREKKESFPLTVTSAQKNPTAFYLCASSPGLPTNEKLFFGSGTQLSVL.

V gene TRBV7-8 combines with J gene TRBJ1-2; a possible D gene is TRBD1 (5 bases). The V gene's germline CDR1 is SGHVS and CDR2 FQNEAQ. V was pared by 1 base and J by 2 bases, with 8 bases between. The CDR3 sequence is 14 residues long. CDR3 nucleotides: TGTGCCAGCAGCTTAGGGGGCTCGAACTATGGCTACACCTTC. Amino acid sequence: CASSLGGSNYGYTF.

The CDR3 DNA follows: TGTGCCAGCAGTCTCCCGGGACAGGGGGTTCGCACTGAAGCTTTCTTT. Translating it yields CASSLPGQGVRTEAFF. The gene calls are TRBV28 and TRBJ1-1; 11 positions agree with TRBD1. V dropped 5 bases and J dropped 4; count of bases not matched to a gene: 9. Germline V gives CDR1 MDHEN, CDR2 SYDVKM. This CDR3 is 16 amino acids long.

V usage is TRBV15 and J usage is TRBJ1-2; 7 nucleotides align to TRBD1. The J segment lost 8 bases and the V segment lost 4 bases, leaving 4 bases of the junction unmatched. The germline CDR1 and CDR2 sequences are LNHNV and YYDKDF (reference sequence). CDR3 length equals 12 residues. The CDR3 sequence: CATSINRGGYTF. The CDR3 nucleotides are TGTGCCACCAGCATAAACAGGGGCGGCTACACCTTC.

CDR3 sequence: CASSVASGVNEQFF. CDR3 in DNA: TGTGCCAGCAGCGTAGCGTCGGGAGTGAATGAGCAGTTCTTC. The chain has TRBV9 and TRBJ2-1; maybe TRBD2 (6 bases). Germline V gene data show CDR1 as SGDLS and CDR2 as YYNGEE. Trimming cost V 0 bases and J 7 bases, with 11 bases left between them. The CDR3 length is 14 residues.

The chain recombines TRBV28 with TRBJ2-6; D uncertain. The CDR3 runs to 13 residues. CDR1 is MDHEN, CDR2 SYDVKM, per germline. Trimming stripped 10 bases from V and 0 bases from J, with 7 bases between. This CDR3 is CAIHASGANVLTF. CDR3 sequence (DNA): TGTGCCATCCACGCCTCTGGGGCCAACGTCCTGACTTTC.

The chain is built from TRBV7-6 and TRBJ2-1, with 7 bases that match TRBD2. CDR1 is SGHVS, CDR2 FNYEAQ, per germline. The trim removed 1 base at V and 0 bases at J, leaving 6 bases unmatched. This CDR3 is 17 amino acids long. CDR3 bases: TGTGCCAGCAGCTTAGGTCGTGCGGGAGACTCCTACAATGAGCAGTTCTTC. It codes for CASSLGRAGDSYNEQFF.

The V gene is TRBV29-1, the J gene TRBJ2-2; 10 nucleotides line up with TRBD1. The germline CDR1 and CDR2 sequences are SQVTM and ANQGSEA. The CDR3 runs to 14 residues. V dropped 6 bases and J dropped 0; count of bases not matched to a gene: 1. CDR3 region: CSVGTGANTGELFF. Written as DNA, the CDR3 is TGCAGCGTGGGGACAGGGGCGAACACCGGGGAGCTGTTTTTT.